The 18 T cell receptor beta chains below all came from one sample that was sequenced in a study of shared clonotypes between healthy human individuals. Profiled with immunoSEQ multiplex PCR; TCRdb holds only in-frame clones, not every one. The sample shows fewer than 650,000 clones, 60% to 85% of them seen only once. The material sequenced was PBMCs. Receptor source: a woman between 35 and 50 years old in good health. Some clones in this sample may be carry-over from other donors' samples.

This chain connects TRBV15 to TRBJ2-5; no reliable D call. The V and J ends lost 0 bases and 7 bases respectively, with 6 bases between them. The CDR3 runs to 12 residues. From germline, CDR1 is LNHNV and CDR2 YYDKDF (reference sequence). The CDR3 is CATSRDRRTQYF. The CDR3 coding sequence is TGTGCCACCAGCAGAGATCGTAGGACCCAGTACTTC.

V is TRBV7-3 and J is TRBJ2-4, with D tentatively TRBD2 (5 bases). Germline V gives CDR1 SGHTA, CDR2 FQGTGA. The CDR3 sequence is 15 residues long. V was shortened by 4 bases and J by 0 bases, with 10 bases between the two germline ends. CDR3 nucleotide sequence: TGTGCCAGCAGCTGGATCGGACTAGCCAAAAACATTCAGTACTTC. Protein sequence: CASSWIGLAKNIQYF.

This clone occurred a few times. The rearrangement uses TRBV7-9 and TRBJ1-3; 7 nucleotides align to TRBD1. The CDR3 contains 14 residues. V gave up 2 bases and J gave up 2 bases; unmatched junction bases: 0. Germline CDR1 SEHNR, CDR2 FQNEAQ (reference sequence). DNA for the CDR3: TGTGCCAGCAGCTTACAGGGGGCTGGAAACACCATATATTTT. Translating gives CASSLQGAGNTIYF.

This CDR3 is CASRPGMRDTEAFF. The CDR3 DNA is TGCGCCAGCCGGCCGGGGATGAGGGACACTGAAGCTTTCTTT. The rearrangement links TRBV5-1 to TRBJ1-1; D unresolved. The CDR3 length is 14 residues. V dropped 7 bases and J dropped 3 bases, with 16 bases sitting between them. Germline values: CDR1 SGHRS, CDR2 YFSETQ.

V and J are TRBV15 and TRBJ1-1; 7 nucleotides align to TRBD1. Looked up from germline, CDR1 is LNHNV and CDR2 is YYDKDF (reference sequence). The junction had 5 bases not matched to a gene; V was cut back by 2 bases and J by 5 bases. The CDR3 loop spans 14 amino acids. The chain's CDR3 is CATSRNQGGTEAFF. DNA for the CDR3: TGTGCCACCAGCAGAAATCAGGGGGGGACTGAAGCTTTCTTT.

The rearrangement links TRBV6-1 to TRBJ2-1, with 10 nucleotides matching TRBD2. Losses at the gene ends were 10 bases for V and 4 bases for J; bases not matched to a gene: 7. Germline V gives CDR1 MNHNS, CDR2 SASEGT. The CDR3 spans 14 residues. This CDR3 reads CATSPSGSYNEQFF. The CDR3 DNA is TGTGCCACTTCTCCTAGCGGGAGTTACAATGAGCAGTTCTTC.

V is TRBV19 and J is TRBJ1-2; the D is unclear. The CDR3 consists of 14 residues. The V gene's germline CDR1 is LNHDA and CDR2 SQIVND (reference sequence). V shed 7 bases and J shed 4 bases, with 16 bases lying between them. CDR3 nucleotide sequence: TGTGCCAGTACCGATCGGACCCACGGCTATGGCTACACCTTC. Residues: CASTDRTHGYGYTF.

The sample holds a few counts of this clone. The chain recombines TRBV10-3 with TRBJ2-1; 9 positions match TRBD2. The CDR3 is 15 residues long. The V gene's germline CDR1 is ENHRY and CDR2 SYGVKD. V shed 4 bases, J shed 7 bases, and the junction held 8 bases outside the gene matches. Here the CDR3 reads CAISGSSGTVNEQFF. The CDR3 DNA reads as TGTGCCATCAGTGGATCTAGCGGGACAGTAAATGAGCAGTTCTTC.

The CDR3 reads CATRRQPYNEQFF. For the CDR3, the DNA is TGTGCCACCCGCAGGCAGCCCTACAATGAGCAGTTCTTC. The chain uses TRBV28 and TRBJ2-1; D remains ambiguous. The CDR3 runs to 13 residues. Trimming left V 10 bases short and J 2 bases short, with 12 bases between. Germline loops: CDR1 MDHEN, CDR2 SYDVKM.

J is TRBJ1-1 and V is TRBV29-1; D not resolved. Looked up from germline, CDR1 is SQVTM and CDR2 is ANQGSEA. Trimming removed 6 bases from V and 0 bases from J, with 5 bases in between. CDR3 length: 11 residues. The CDR3 sequence is CSVGLNTEAFF. DNA for the CDR3: TGCAGCGTCGGCTTGAACACTGAAGCTTTCTTT.

This chain connects TRBV29-1 to TRBJ2-7; 8 bases align to TRBD2. The CDR3 runs to 14 residues. Germline V gives CDR1 SQVTM, CDR2 ANQGSEA. The CDR3 sequence is CRDFQGTRIYEQYF. Here the CDR3 DNA reads TGCAGAGACTTTCAGGGGACTAGAATTTACGAGCAGTACTTC.

This rearrangement joins TRBV21-1 to TRBJ2-1; TRBD1, as called in the table, went unchecked against the DNA. TRBV21-1 is a documented pseudogene. The CDR3 runs 15 residues. The CDR3 sequence is CASSKRARGDREQFF. CDR3 coding DNA: TGTGCCAGCAGCAAGAGGGCTAGGGGGGACAGAGAGCAGTTCTTC.

This chain joins TRBV12-5 and TRBJ2-1, with D perhaps TRBD1 (5 bases). The CDR3 is 13 amino acids. CDR1 is LGHNT, CDR2 FRNRAP, per germline. V lost 5 bases and J lost 3, with 8 bases in between. The CDR3 region is CASGDDSYNEQFF. The CDR3 coding sequence is TGTGCTAGTGGTGACGACAGCTACAATGAGCAGTTCTTC.

The sample holds many counts of this clone. The gene calls are TRBV5-1 and TRBJ2-7; weak D call: TRBD1 (7 bases). The V and J ends lost 4 bases and 3 bases respectively, with 17 bases between them. CDR1 SGHRS and CDR2 YFSETQ come from the germline V gene. The CDR3 sequence is 15 residues long. The CDR3: CASSLTRGVVYEQYF. The CDR3, as DNA: TGCGCCAGCAGCCTTACCAGGGGGGTAGTCTACGAGCAGTACTTC.

The chain carries TRBV28 and TRBJ1-6, with 7 bases lining up with TRBD1. This CDR3 contains 13 residues. V lost 10 bases and J lost 9; bases outside the gene matches: 9. Germline-derived CDR1 and CDR2 are MDHEN and SYDVKM. The CDR3, as DNA: TGTGCCACGCAGGGGGAATCGGTTTCACCCCTCCACTTT. It yields the protein CATQGESVSPLHF. The full variable domain, its missing parts supplied by reference TRBV28 and TRBJ1-6, is DVKVTQSSRYLVKRTGEKVFLECVQDMDHENMFWYRQDPGLGLRLIYFSYDVKMKEKGDIPEGYSVSREKKERFSLILESASTNQTSMYLCATQGESVSPLHFGNGTRLTVT.

This clone showed up many times. The V call is TRBV2, the J call TRBJ2-7; 8 nucleotides agree with TRBD2. The CDR3 is 15 amino acids. After removal of 7 bases from V and 0 bases from J, the junction contained 8 bases not matched to a gene. Germline V gene sequence: CDR1 SNHLY, CDR2 FYNNEI. The CDR3 DNA follows: TGTGCCAGCATCCGTAGCGGGGCGAGCTCCTACGAGCAGTACTTC. Translated, it gives CASIRSGASSYEQYF.

The chain couples TRBV5-1 to TRBJ1-2, with D tentatively TRBD1 (5 bases). Germline loops: CDR1 SGHRS, CDR2 YFSETQ. The CDR3 is made up of 13 amino acids. V lost 0 bases, J lost 10 bases, and 13 bases lay in between. The DNA for the CDR3 is TGCGCCAGCAGCTTGGTAGTAGGGGACGACTACACCTTC. Translation gives CASSLVVGDDYTF.

Regarding this clone: A much larger clone lies a single base off, so this may be a read error. The chain joins TRBV5-6 to TRBJ2-2; no clear D. In germline, CDR1 is SGHDT, CDR2 YYEEEE. The CDR3 covers 12 residues. The ends were cut back, 3 bases at V and 4 bases at J, with 4 bases in the middle. CDR3 in DNA: TGTGCCAGCAGCTCACGCACCGGGGAGCTGTTTTTT. It translates to CASSSRTGELFF.